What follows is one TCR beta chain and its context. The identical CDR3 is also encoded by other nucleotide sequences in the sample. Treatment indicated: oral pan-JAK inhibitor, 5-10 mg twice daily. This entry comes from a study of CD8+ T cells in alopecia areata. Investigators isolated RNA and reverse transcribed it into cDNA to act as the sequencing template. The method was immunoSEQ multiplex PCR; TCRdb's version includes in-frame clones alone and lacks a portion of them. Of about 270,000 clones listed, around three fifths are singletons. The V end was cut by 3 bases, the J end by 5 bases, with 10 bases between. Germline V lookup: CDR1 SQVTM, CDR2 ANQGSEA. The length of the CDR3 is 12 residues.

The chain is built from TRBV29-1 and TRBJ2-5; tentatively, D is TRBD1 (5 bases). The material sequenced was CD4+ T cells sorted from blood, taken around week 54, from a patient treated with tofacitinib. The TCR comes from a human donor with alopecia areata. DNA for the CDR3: TGCAGCGTTGATAAGGGGCGGGAGACCCAGTACTTC. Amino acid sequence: CSVDKGRETQYF. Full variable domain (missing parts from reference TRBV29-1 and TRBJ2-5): SAVISQKPSRDICQRGTSLTIQCQVDSQVTMMFWYRQQPGQSLTLIATANQGSEATYESGFVIDKFPISRPNLTFSTLTVSNMSPEDSSIYLCSVDKGRETQYFGPGTRLLVL.